What follows describes a single TCR beta chain. Antigen unknown. This sample is part of a study of T cell responses to AZD1222 COVID-19 vaccine. About the research overall: It was second doses at about 4 or about 12 weeks that were pooled. Whole-study findings and limits: Once two AZD1222 doses were given, Spike-specific TCR breadth and depth went up. Among the donors, most were white British and more were female, and clonal diversity was possibly underestimated. Sampling captured repertoires only after the peak T cell response.

The protocol was immunoSEQ multiplex PCR, while the TCRdb copy is restricted to in-frame clones and leaves out a portion. The table has 250,000 or so clones, approximately 95% seen once. Trimming removed 3 bases at V and 4 bases at J, with 9 bases between. The CDR3 length is 13 residues. Germline V gene sequence: CDR1 LNHDA, CDR2 SQIVND (reference sequence). The sample was peripheral blood, taken on day 0 of AZD1222 vaccination. This rearrangement joins TRBV19 to TRBJ1-1; the D is unclear. This clonotype was obtained from an adult in good health. CDR3 nucleotide sequence: TGTGCCAGTAGTATCGGGGTCGGCACTGAAGCTTTCTTT. Protein product: CASSIGVGTEAFF. Filled out from reference TRBV19 and TRBJ1-1, the complete variable domain reads DGGITQSPKYLFRKEGQNVTLSCEQNLNHDAMYWYRQDPGQGLRLIYYSQIVNDFQKGDIAEGYSVSREKKESFPLTVTSAQKNPTAFYLCASSIGVGTEAFFGQGTRLTVV.